This T cell receptor beta chain was observed in a study of CD8 T cells in ankylosing spondylitis. There are a few counts of this clonotype. Its matching antigen is unknown. TCRdb redid the calling of the 5' RACE reads with MiXCR, one entry per CDR3 protein. The sample holds 250,000 or so distinct CDR3 sequences, about 20% seen once. CDR3 length: 14 amino acids. V was shortened by 5 bases and J by 8 bases, with 17 bases between the two germline ends. Germline V gene sequence: CDR1 SGHRS, CDR2 YFSETQ. Whole-study results and caveats: Disease-linked clones reportedly showed significant enrichment in matched ankylosing spondylitis synovial fluid.

The TCR was taken from a male donor with ankylosing spondylitis or in good health (not recorded which). This chain joins TRBV5-1 and TRBJ2-1; the D is unclear. The sample comprised blood, either unsorted or a sorted T cell fraction (not recorded which). CDR3 loop: CASSGDAGSDEQFF. As DNA, the CDR3 is TGCGCCAGCAGTGGAGACGCTGGTTCGGATGAGCAGTTCTTC.